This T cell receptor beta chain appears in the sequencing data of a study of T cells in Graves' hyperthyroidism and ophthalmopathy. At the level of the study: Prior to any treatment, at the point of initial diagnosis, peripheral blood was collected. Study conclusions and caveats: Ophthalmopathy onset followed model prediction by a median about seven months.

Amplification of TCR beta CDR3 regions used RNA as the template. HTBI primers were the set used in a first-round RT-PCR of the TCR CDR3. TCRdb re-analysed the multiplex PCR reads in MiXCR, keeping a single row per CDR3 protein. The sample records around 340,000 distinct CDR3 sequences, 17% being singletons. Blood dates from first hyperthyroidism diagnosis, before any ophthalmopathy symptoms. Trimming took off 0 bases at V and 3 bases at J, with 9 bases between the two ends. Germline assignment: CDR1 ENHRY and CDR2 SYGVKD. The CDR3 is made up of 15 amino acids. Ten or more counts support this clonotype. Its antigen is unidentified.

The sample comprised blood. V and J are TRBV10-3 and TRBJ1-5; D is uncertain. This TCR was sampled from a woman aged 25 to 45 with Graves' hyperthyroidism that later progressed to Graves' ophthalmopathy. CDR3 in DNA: TGTGCCATCAGTGAGTCGAGCTTTGACAATCAGCCCCAGCATTTT. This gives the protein CAISESSFDNQPQHF.